The 14 T cell receptor beta chains below come from one sample, sequenced in a study of blood T cell repertoires in COVID-19. The protocol was immunoSEQ multiplex PCR, while the TCRdb copy is restricted to in-frame clones and leaves out a portion. The sample has under 250,000 clones, 83% seen once; the top ten hold about 2.5%. Specimen: peripheral blood. The receptors were sampled from a middle-aged woman with active or convalescent COVID-19.

J is TRBJ1-4 and V is TRBV27; 7 nucleotides align to TRBD1. Germline CDR1 is MNHEY and CDR2 is SMNVEV (reference sequence). V was clipped by 5 bases and J by 4 bases; unmatched bases: 7. The CDR3 is made up of 15 amino acids. Here the CDR3 reads CASSLRQGNNEKLFF. CDR3 coding DNA: TGTGCCAGCAGTCTACGACAGGGTAATAATGAAAAACTGTTTTTT.

This clone was counted once. The gene calls are TRBV28 and TRBJ1-1; 9 nucleotides line up with TRBD1. The CDR3 has 15 residues. Germline-derived CDR1 and CDR2 are MDHEN and SYDVKM. Trimming took 7 bases from V and 5 from J; bases not matched to a gene: 11. CDR3 bases: TGTGCCAGCACCCGACGGACAGGGGTTCGGACTGAAGCTTTCTTT. Its translation: CASTRRTGVRTEAFF.

V gene TRBV5-6 combines with J gene TRBJ2-2, with 8 nucleotides matching TRBD1. Germline V gives CDR1 SGHDT, CDR2 YYEEEE. The CDR3 covers 16 residues. The V and J ends lost 4 bases and 3 bases, in that order; junction bases with no gene match: 8. The CDR3 sequence: CASSQTGVSYTGELFF. DNA of the CDR3: TGTGCCAGCAGCCAGACAGGGGTATCTTACACCGGGGAGCTGTTTTTT.

This rearrangement joins TRBV4-1 to TRBJ2-5; D call uncertain. The length of the CDR3 is 13 residues. Germline loops: CDR1 MGHRA, CDR2 YSYEKL. Trimming removed 1 base at V and 0 bases at J, with 3 bases between. CDR3 loop: CASSQVDQETQYF. The CDR3 bases are TGCGCCAGCAGCCAAGTAGACCAAGAGACCCAGTACTTC.

CDR3 bases: TGTGCCAGCAGTGAGGGAGACAGGGTGAAAGCTTTCTTT. Translation gives CASSEGDRVKAFF. The chain has TRBV2 and TRBJ1-1; TRBD1 agrees at 7 bases. The CDR3 covers 13 residues. Unmatched junction bases numbered 7, after V lost 3 bases and J lost 9 bases. Germline V lookup: CDR1 SNHLY, CDR2 FYNNEI.

The chain joins TRBV19 to TRBJ1-1; D ambiguous. Germline lookup yields CDR1 LNHDA and CDR2 SQIVND (reference sequence). CDR3 length equals 16 residues. The V end lost 6 bases, the J end lost 1 base, and 18 bases lay between the germline ends. CDR3 region: CASRSLRRRENTEAFF. CDR3 DNA: TGTGCCAGTAGGAGTTTGAGAAGACGGGAGAACACTGAAGCTTTCTTT.

The chain joins TRBV28 to TRBJ1-5; 7 nucleotides agree with TRBD1. V shed 10 bases and J 4 bases; nucleotides not matched to a gene: 22. CDR1 is MDHEN, CDR2 SYDVKM, per germline. This CDR3 spans 18 amino acids. This CDR3 reads CAILPKGKGAKGNQPQHF. CDR3 in DNA: TGTGCCATTCTTCCGAAAGGGAAGGGGGCGAAGGGAAATCAGCCCCAGCATTTT.

The rearrangement joins TRBV6-5 to TRBJ2-7; TRBD2 aligns across 8 bases. CDR3 length equals 14 residues. The germline CDR1 and CDR2 sequences are MNHEY and SVGAGI. Germline trimming cut 6 bases from V and 3 bases from J; bases unmatched to any gene: 7. CDR3 bases: TGTGCCAGCAGCGTGGCGGGAGGAGACTACGAGCAGTACTTC. As protein: CASSVAGGDYEQYF.

This chain joins TRBV11-2 and TRBJ2-1, with TRBD2 matching over 11 bases. The V gene end was trimmed by 6 bases and the J gene end by 2 bases; junction bases not matched to a gene: 6. This CDR3 is built from 16 residues. Germline CDR1 and CDR2: SGHAT and FQNNGV. CDR3 loop: CASSEGLAETYNEQFF. The CDR3 region has the DNA TGTGCCAGCAGTGAGGGACTAGCGGAAACCTACAATGAGCAGTTCTTC.

This clone was found once. The CDR3 reads CASSTGDGLGQYF. CDR3 in DNA: TGCGCCAGCAGCACCGGAGATGGGTTGGGGCAGTATTTT. The chain recombines TRBV5-1 with TRBJ2-3; D is undetermined. V lost 4 bases, J lost 11 bases, and 17 bases lay in between. The CDR3 is 13 residues long. CDR1 is SGHRS and CDR2 is YFSETQ in the germline V gene.

This sequence joins TRBV7-3 and TRBJ2-2, with D maybe TRBD1 (5 bases). Trimming shortened V by 5 bases and J by 4 bases, and 11 bases separated the two germline ends. CDR1 and CDR2 from the germline V gene are SGHTA and FQGTGA. The length of the CDR3 is 14 residues. The CDR3: CASSEQALTGELFF. In nucleotides, the CDR3 is TGTGCCAGCAGCGAACAGGCGCTCACCGGGGAGCTGTTTTTT.

This clone has just one count. The V and J genes are TRBV3-1 (or the pseudogene TRBV3-2) and TRBJ1-4, with 7 bases fitting TRBD1. The CDR3 covers 14 residues. The germline gives CDR1 LGHDT, CDR2 YNNKEL (reference sequence). The J segment lost 6 bases and the V segment lost 3 bases, leaving 4 bases of the junction unmatched. This CDR3 reads CASSHYRGDEKLFF. The CDR3 nucleotides are TGTGCCAGCAGCCATTACAGGGGCGATGAAAAACTGTTTTTT.

V gene TRBV19 combines with J gene TRBJ2-3; the D is unclear. Trimming removed 4 bases from V and 2 bases from J, with 7 bases in between. The CDR3 is made up of 13 amino acids. From germline, CDR1 is LNHDA and CDR2 SQIVND (reference sequence). The CDR3 spells CASSSEDTDTQYF. For the CDR3, the DNA is TGTGCCAGTAGTAGCGAAGACACAGATACGCAGTATTTT. Supplemented by reference TRBV19 and TRBJ2-3, the full variable domain reads DGGITQSPKYLFRKEGQNVTLSCEQNLNHDAMYWYRQDPGQGLRLIYYSQIVNDFQKGDIAEGYSVSREKKESFPLTVTSAQKNPTAFYLCASSSEDTDTQYFGPGTRLTVL.

The J gene is TRBJ2-1, the V gene TRBV7-9, with no clear D. Germline CDR1 SEHNR, CDR2 FQNEAQ (reference sequence). Trimming left V 0 bases short and J 2 bases short, with 5 bases between. The CDR3 runs 14 residues. The CDR3 loop is CASSLASAYNEQFF. The DNA of the CDR3 is TGTGCCAGCAGCTTAGCCAGCGCCTACAATGAGCAGTTCTTC.